These T cell receptor beta chains were read from a single sample in a study of cytomegalovirus exposure and HLA in healthy donors. Only in-frame clones appear in the TCRdb table, and some are missing; sequencing was by immunoSEQ multiplex PCR. The sample consists of some 150,000 clones, approximately 82% of them appearing once. The material sequenced was PBMCs. These receptors were obtained from a man between 35 and 55 years old in good health and CMV-seronegative. CDR3s leave out the opening cysteine and the closing phenylalanine or tryptophan. Each record gives: J gene, V gene, CDR3 protein.

TRBJ2-5 TRBV2 ASGDVRGLAPRETQY
TRBJ1-2 TRBV7-9 ASSFDRGQGYT
TRBJ2-7 TRBV13 ASSPGSLAGGSYEQY
TRBJ1-4 TRBV9 ASSVTGTEWEKLF
TRBJ1-2 TRBV10-3 AIKGTGGGGGYT
TRBJ2-5 TRBV5-4 ASSLRLAGSVETQY
TRBJ2-1 TRBV7-2 ASGQSRGIIAGEQF
TRBJ1-2 TRBV2 ASRFLGEANYGYT
TRBJ2-1 TRBV9 ASSVDRVEGVSNEQF
TRBJ1-5 TRBV11-2 ASSSETGLPPQH
TRBJ2-1 TRBV11-3 ASSLGTSGRVEQF